One and the same sample provided the 17 T cell receptor beta chains below, sequenced in a study of Graves' ophthalmopathy and Graves' hyperthyroidism. CDR3 regions of TCR beta were amplified from RNA transcripts. RT-PCR in the first round used HTBI primers; a second-round multiplex PCR followed. TCRdb ran MiXCR on the multiplex PCR reads and lists one entry per CDR3 protein. The sample records 1 million to 1.3 million distinct CDR3 sequences, 35% to 45% being singletons. The specimen was peripheral blood or thyroid tissue (not recorded which). Receptor source: an adult man with Graves' hyperthyroidism.

A remark on this clonotype: A read error may be the cause here, since a much bigger clone is one base away. The chain uses TRBV7-2 and TRBJ2-7; TRBD1 or TRBD2 may be the D gene (6 bases each). Germline V gene lookup returns CDR1 SGHTA and CDR2 FQGNSA. The ends were cut back, 4 bases at V and 3 bases at J, with 13 bases in the middle. CDR3 length: 14 residues. CDR3 sequence (DNA): TGTGCCAGCAGCTGCACAGGGACTCACTACGAGCAGTACTTC. Translating gives CASSCTGTHYEQYF.

In its sample, this clonotype was seen many times. This chain links TRBV4-3 with TRBJ1-5, with D uncertain. CDR3 length: 14 residues. Germline-derived CDR1 and CDR2 are LGHNA and YSLEER. V was clipped by 2 bases and J by 6 bases, with 11 bases between them. The CDR3 DNA follows: TGCGCCAGCAGCCAAATGGTCGGCGGTCAGCCCCAGCATTTT. It specifies CASSQMVGGQPQHF.

V usage is TRBV15 and J usage is TRBJ2-7, with D possibly being TRBD1 (6 bases). Trimming cost V 1 base and J 0 bases, with 13 bases left between them. The CDR3 sequence is 16 residues long. Germline CDR1 is LNHNV and CDR2 is YYDKDF (reference sequence). The CDR3, as DNA: TGTGCCACCAGCAGAGCGGACAGCTTAAGCTCCTACGAGCAGTACTTC. It specifies CATSRADSLSSYEQYF.

This sequence joins TRBV7-2 and TRBJ1-4, with TRBD1 identical over 7 bases. CDR1 and CDR2 from the germline V gene are SGHTA and FQGNSA. V gave up 4 bases and J gave up 0 bases; unmatched junction bases: 5. The CDR3 sequence is 16 residues long. The DNA of the CDR3 is TGTGCCAGCAGCTGGTCAGGGGGGTCAACTAATGAAAAACTGTTTTTT. This translates into CASSWSGGSTNEKLFF.

This clonotype appeared many times. This chain links TRBV29-1 with TRBJ2-7; the D is unclear. This CDR3 has 12 residues. The V end lost 3 bases, the J end lost 3 bases, and 9 bases lay between the germline ends. Germline V gives CDR1 SQVTM, CDR2 ANQGSEA. DNA for the CDR3: TGCAGCGTTGAGACTCGTCTCTACGAGCAGTACTTC. This encodes CSVETRLYEQYF.

Details on this clonotype: The junction differs from germline at one of its ends, possibly a read error. The genes are TRBV7-8 and TRBJ1-5; no definite D call. The CDR3 has 15 amino acids. Germline CDR1 SGHVS, CDR2 FQNEAQ. CDR3: CACSVGGGFNQPQHF. The CDR3 nucleotides are TGTGCCTGCAGCGTTGGAGGAGGGTTCAATCAGCCCCAGCATTTT.

The chain carries TRBV29-1 and TRBJ1-2, with 7 nucleotides matching TRBD1. V trimming: 2 bases; J trimming: 10 bases; junction bases outside the gene matches: 7. Germline lookup yields CDR1 SQVTM and CDR2 ANQGSEA. The CDR3 is made up of 12 amino acids. The CDR3 DNA follows: TGCAGCGTTGAAAGCATTGAGGGGGCCTACACCTTC. Its protein is CSVESIEGAYTF.

V usage is TRBV20-1 and J usage is TRBJ1-5, with D maybe TRBD1 (5 bases). CDR1 and CDR2 from the germline V gene are DFQATT and SNEGSKA (reference sequence). The CDR3 covers 16 residues. V lost 3 bases and J lost 0, with 15 bases in between. The DNA for the CDR3 is TGCAGTGCTAGGTTTGGGACGGATTATAGCAATCAGCCCCAGCATTTT. It encodes CSARFGTDYSNQPQHF.

This clonotype was seen more than once but under ten times. The rearrangement links TRBV6-5 to TRBJ2-7; no clear D. CDR3 length: 13 amino acids. V lost 6 bases and J lost 2, with 11 bases in between. Germline V gives CDR1 MNHEY, CDR2 SVGAGI. The CDR3 nucleotides are TGTGCCAGCAGCACGACACCTACCTACGAGCAGTACTTC. It yields the protein CASSTTPTYEQYF.

As regards this clonotype: This may stem from a read error, because a much larger clone lies one nucleotide away. The J gene is TRBJ2-5, the V gene TRBV15, with TRBD1 matching 7 bases. The V gene's germline CDR1 is LNHNV and CDR2 YYDKDF (reference sequence). The CDR3 runs to 14 residues. DNA of the CDR3: TGTGCCACCAGCGGAGATACAGGGGCGGAGACCCAGTACTTC. Translating it yields CATSGDTGAETQYF.

This clonotype appeared a single time. The chain is built from TRBV7-2 and TRBJ2-5, with 11 nucleotides matching TRBD1. Germline V gene lookup returns CDR1 SGHTA and CDR2 FQGNSA. Trimming at V came to 5 bases and at J to 9 bases, leaving 11 bases not matched to a gene. This CDR3 has 15 amino acids. As DNA, the CDR3 is TGTGCCAGCAGCACGCGGACAGGGGGCAATCAGCCCCAGTACTTC. Translating gives CASSTRTGGNQPQYF.

Many counts were recorded for this clonotype. CDR3 residues: CASSQDPDREPQPQHF. As DNA, the CDR3 is TGCGCCAGCAGCCAAGATCCTGACAGGGAACCTCAGCCCCAGCATTTT. The V gene is TRBV4-3, the J gene TRBJ1-5; 7 nucleotides line up with TRBD1. The CDR3 extends over 16 amino acids. J gave up 6 bases and V 0 bases, and 8 bases lay outside the gene matches. Germline CDR1 reads LGHNA; CDR2 reads YSLEER.

This clonotype has a count of ten or more. The gene calls are TRBV7-2 and TRBJ1-1, with a weak D call TRBD1 (5 bases). The V gene's germline CDR1 is SGHTA and CDR2 FQGNSA. The V and J ends lost 1 base and 4 bases respectively, with 13 bases between them. There are 15 residues in the CDR3. CDR3 DNA sequence: TGTGCCAGCAGCTTAGAAGGGGAGTGGATCACTGAAGCTTTCTTT. This encodes CASSLEGEWITEAFF. Based on the CDR3 plus reference TRBV7-2 and TRBJ1-1, the full variable domain is GAGVSQSPSNKVTEKGKDVELRCDPISGHTALYWYRQSLGQGLEFLIYFQGNSAPDKSGLPSDRFSAERTGGSVSTLTIQRTQQEDSAVYLCASSLEGEWITEAFFGQGTRLTVV.

This clonotype was counted only a few times. This chain connects TRBV6-5 to TRBJ1-1; D is unresolved. Germline CDR1 and CDR2: MNHEY and SVGAGI. The ends were cut back, 5 bases at V and 6 bases at J, with 13 bases in the middle. This CDR3 has 13 residues. The CDR3 here is CASSGRGSSEAFF. The CDR3 coding sequence is TGTGCCAGCAGTGGGCGGGGATCATCTGAAGCTTTCTTT.

This clonotype was observed many times. This chain connects TRBV19 to TRBJ2-5, with a tentative D call TRBD1 (5 bases). The V end lost 5 bases, the J end lost 1 base, and 14 bases lay between the germline ends. The CDR3 totals 15 residues. The V gene's germline CDR1 is LNHDA and CDR2 SQIVND (reference sequence). The chain's CDR3 is CASSSRGATQETQYF. CDR3 in DNA: TGTGCCAGTAGTTCACGTGGGGCTACCCAAGAGACCCAGTACTTC.

V is TRBV27 and J is TRBJ1-2; possible D gene TRBD1, 5 bases. V lost 9 bases and J lost 4, with 15 bases in between. The germline V gene has CDR1 MNHEY and CDR2 SMNVEV (reference sequence). This CDR3 has 13 residues. CDR3 amino acids: CASKTGTTYGYTF. CDR3 DNA sequence: TGTGCCAGTAAGACCGGGACGACCTATGGCTACACCTTC.

On this clonotype: One junction end does not reproduce the germline sequence, and a read error may be involved. The chain joins TRBV10-2 to TRBJ1-1; the match to TRBD1 covers 8 bases. Per germline, CDR1 WSHSY and CDR2 SAAADI. The CDR3 is 17 residues long. The CDR3 spells CASQPGTGGRVNTGAFF. CDR3 DNA sequence: TGCGCCAGCCAGCCCGGGACAGGAGGTAGAGTGAACACTGGAGCTTTCTTT.